What follows is one TCR beta chain and its context. Its target is not known. This sample stems from a study of cytomegalovirus exposure and HLA in healthy donors. In the study overall: An earlier analysis found 120 million or so unique TCR beta sequences from approximately 200 million T cells.

Study observations and caveats: It was reported that TCR beta sequences correctly inferred the HLA-A and HLA-B alleles for most subjects. Later analysis demonstrated an association between a missense DCLRE1C variant and TCR beta V- and J-gene trimming. It was reported in a later analysis that an Asian-associated ancestry cluster showed fewer N-insertions than the approximately 700-donor mean.

The PCR employed 60 Vbeta primers together with 13 Jbeta primers. Measured with immunoSEQ multiplex PCR; TCRdb has only the in-frame clones, and not every one. Of 150,000 to 200,000 clones listed, 85% to 90% are singletons. CDR3 size: 16 residues. CDR1 and CDR2 from the germline V gene are LGHNT and FRNRAP. Trimming at V came to 1 base and at J to 4 bases, leaving 9 bases not matched to a gene. The sequence was obtained from a woman aged 18 to 35 in good health and CMV-seronegative. Sequenced sample: PBMCs. The chain carries TRBV12-5 and TRBJ1-2; 7 nucleotides agree with TRBD1. The CDR3 protein is CASGLGGSGQVYGYTF. The CDR3, as DNA: TGTGCTAGTGGTTTGGGAGGCTCCGGACAGGTCTATGGCTACACCTTC.